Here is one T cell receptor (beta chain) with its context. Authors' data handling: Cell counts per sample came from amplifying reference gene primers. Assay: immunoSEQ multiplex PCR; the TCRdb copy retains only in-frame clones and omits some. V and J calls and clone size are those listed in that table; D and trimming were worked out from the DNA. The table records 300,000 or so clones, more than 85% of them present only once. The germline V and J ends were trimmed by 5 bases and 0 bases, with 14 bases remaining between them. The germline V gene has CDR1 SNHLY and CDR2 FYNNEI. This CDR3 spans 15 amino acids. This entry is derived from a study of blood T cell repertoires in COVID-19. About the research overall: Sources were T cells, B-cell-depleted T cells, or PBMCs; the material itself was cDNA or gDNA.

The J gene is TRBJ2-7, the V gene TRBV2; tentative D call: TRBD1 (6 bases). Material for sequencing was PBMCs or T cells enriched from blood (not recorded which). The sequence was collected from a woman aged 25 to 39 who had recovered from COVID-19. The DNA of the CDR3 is TGTGCCAGCAGTACGGACAGTCCTAGCTCCTACGAGCAGTACTTC. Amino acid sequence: CASSTDSPSSYEQYF.